These T cell receptor beta chains were read from a single sample in a study of shared clonotypes between healthy human individuals. Repertoires were generated with immunoSEQ multiplex PCR, while TCRdb's copy carries only in-frame clones and drops some. The sample lists some 1.1 million clones, 77% occurring once. The source material was memory CD4+ T cells from PBMCs. All receptors derive from a man between 18 and 35 years old in good health. Some clones in this sample may be carry-over from other donors' samples. Each CDR3 is given with its conserved first and last residue. D genes are given only for firm matches. Only some rows state a clone size, as once, few, many or a class for expanded clones.

TRBV7-9	.	TRBJ1-1	.	CASSQSRQFGNTEAFF	TGTGCCAGCAGCCAGAGCCGACAGTTCGGGAACACTGAAGCTTTCTTT
TRBV7-6	.	TRBJ1-1	.	CASSSGSTEAFF	TGTGCCAGCAGCTCCGGGTCCACTGAAGCTTTCTTT
TRBV6-1	.	TRBJ2-3	.	CASSESLVSTDTQYF	TGTGCCAGCAGTGAAAGTCTAGTCAGCACAGATACGCAGTATTTT
TRBV25-1	TRBD1	TRBJ2-1	.	CASSLSGTVYNEQFF	TGTGCCAGCAGTCTGTCGGGGACAGTATACAATGAGCAGTTCTTC
TRBV9	TRBD1	TRBJ1-2	few	CASSVAGGYGYTF	TGTGCCAGCAGCGTAGCAGGGGGCTATGGCTACACCTTC
TRBV30	TRBD2	TRBJ2-5	.	CAWQGLAGGTQYF	TGTGCCTGGCAAGGACTAGCGGGAGGGACCCAGTACTTC
TRBV5-1	TRBD1	TRBJ2-6	.	CASSYRQGSGANVLTF	TGCGCCAGCAGCTACCGACAGGGATCTGGGGCCAACGTCCTGACTTTC
TRBV19	TRBD1	TRBJ1-1	.	CASYRGLNTEAFF	TGTGCCTCCTACAGGGGGCTGAACACTGAAGCTTTCTTT
TRBV9	TRBD1	TRBJ2-1	.	CASSPRTGTGAYNEQFF	TGTGCCAGCAGCCCGCGAACCGGGACAGGGGCCTACAATGAGCAGTTCTTC
TRBV5-5	TRBD1	TRBJ1-6	.	CASSLTQGANSPLHF	TGTGCCAGCAGCTTAACCCAGGGGGCTAACTCACCCCTCCACTTT
TRBV6-5	.	TRBJ1-1	.	CASRPGTRNTEAFF	TGTGCCAGCAGGCCCGGTACAAGGAACACTGAAGCTTTCTTT
TRBV2	.	TRBJ2-6	.	CASGGLSSGANVLTF	TGTGCCAGCGGAGGGCTAAGCTCTGGGGCCAACGTCCTGACTTTC
TRBV27	.	TRBJ1-2	.	CASSTGEAHGYTF	TGTGCCAGCAGCACCGGGGAGGCGCATGGCTACACCTTC
TRBV5-5	.	TRBJ2-4	.	CASSLVPAKNIQYF	TGTGCCAGCAGCTTGGTCCCAGCCAAAAACATTCAGTACTTC